The sequence of this TCR beta chain was determined in a study of post-analysis software for immune sequencing data. General observations from the study: Relative to controls, patients had 4 or 5 TRBV segments at higher frequency, with TRBV5-6, TRBV5-1 and TRBV20-1 among these.

Trimming removed 4 bases from V and 5 bases from J; junction bases left unmatched: 12. CDR1 and CDR2 (germline): KGHSH, LQKENI. This CDR3 has 16 residues. Unique molecular identifiers were carried by the TCR beta cDNA libraries. In TCRdb, the PCR reads were re-called with MiXCR into one record per CDR3 protein. The table shows 430,000 or so distinct CDR3 sequences, with about 40% occurring only once. As concerns this clonotype: The antigen is unknown.

The chain couples TRBV18 to TRBJ2-7; 9 nucleotides agree with TRBD1. The TCR originated in a girl aged 2 to 10 with multiple sclerosis. Sequencing used blood. CDR3 sequence: CASSLLPPGQGHEQYF. The CDR3 DNA is TGTGCCAGCTCACTCCTCCCGCCGGGACAGGGACACGAGCAGTACTTC. Full variable domain (missing parts from reference TRBV18 and TRBJ2-7): NAGVMQNPRHLVRRRGQEARLRCSPMKGHSHVYWYRQLPEEGLKFMVYLQKENIIDESGMPKERFSAEFPKEGPSILRIQQVVRGDSAAYFCASSLLPPGQGHEQYFGPGTRLTVT.